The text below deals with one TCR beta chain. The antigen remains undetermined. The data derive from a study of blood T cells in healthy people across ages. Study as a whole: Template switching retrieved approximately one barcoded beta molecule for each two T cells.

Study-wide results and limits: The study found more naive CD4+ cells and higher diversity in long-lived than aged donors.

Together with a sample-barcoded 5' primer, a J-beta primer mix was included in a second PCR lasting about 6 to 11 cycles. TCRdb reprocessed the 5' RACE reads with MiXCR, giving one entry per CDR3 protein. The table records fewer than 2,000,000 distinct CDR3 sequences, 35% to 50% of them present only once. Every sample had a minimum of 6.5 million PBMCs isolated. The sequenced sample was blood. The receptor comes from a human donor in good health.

In nucleotides, the CDR3 is TGCAGTGCTACCGAGACCACCAGCTACGAGCAGTACTTC. The encoded protein is CSATETTSYEQYF. V is TRBV20-1 and J is TRBJ2-7; D remains ambiguous. V gave up 4 bases and J gave up 3 bases, with 13 bases separating them. This CDR3 comprises 13 residues. The germline CDR1 and CDR2 sequences are DFQATT and SNEGSKA (reference sequence).